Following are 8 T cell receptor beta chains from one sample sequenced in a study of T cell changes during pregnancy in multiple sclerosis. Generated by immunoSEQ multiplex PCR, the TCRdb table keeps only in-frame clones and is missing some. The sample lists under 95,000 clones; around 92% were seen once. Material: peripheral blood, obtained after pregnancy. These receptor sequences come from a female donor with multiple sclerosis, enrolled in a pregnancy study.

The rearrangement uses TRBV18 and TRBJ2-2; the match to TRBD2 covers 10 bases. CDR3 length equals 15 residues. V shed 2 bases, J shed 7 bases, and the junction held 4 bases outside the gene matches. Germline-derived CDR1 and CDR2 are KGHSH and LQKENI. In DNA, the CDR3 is TGTGCCAGCTCACCAGAACTAGCGGGGAACGGGGAGCTGTTTTTT. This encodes CASSPELAGNGELFF.

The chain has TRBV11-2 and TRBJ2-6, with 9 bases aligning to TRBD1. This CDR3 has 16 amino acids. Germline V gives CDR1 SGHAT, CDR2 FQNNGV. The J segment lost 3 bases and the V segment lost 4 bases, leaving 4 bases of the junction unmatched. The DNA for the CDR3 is TGTGCCAGCAGCTGGGACAGGGTAGTTGGGGCCAACGTCCTGACTTTC. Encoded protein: CASSWDRVVGANVLTF.

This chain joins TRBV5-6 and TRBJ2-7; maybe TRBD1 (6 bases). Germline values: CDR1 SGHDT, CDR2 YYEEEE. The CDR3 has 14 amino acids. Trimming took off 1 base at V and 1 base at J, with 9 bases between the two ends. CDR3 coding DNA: TGTGCCAGCAGCTTGCAGGGGTTTTCCTACGAGCAGTACTTC. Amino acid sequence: CASSLQGFSYEQYF.

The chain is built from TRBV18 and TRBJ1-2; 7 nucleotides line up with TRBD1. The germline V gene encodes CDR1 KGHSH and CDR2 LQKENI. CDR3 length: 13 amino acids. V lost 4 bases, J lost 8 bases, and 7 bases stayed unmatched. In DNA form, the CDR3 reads TGTGCCAGCTCACGCGACAGGGATCGCGGCTACACCTTC. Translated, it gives CASSRDRDRGYTF.

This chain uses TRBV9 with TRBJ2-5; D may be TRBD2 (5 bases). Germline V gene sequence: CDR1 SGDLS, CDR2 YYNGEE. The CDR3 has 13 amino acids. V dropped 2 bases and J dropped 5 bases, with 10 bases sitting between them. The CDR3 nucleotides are TGTGCCAGCAGCGTTGAGGGTACGGAGACCCAGTACTTC. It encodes CASSVEGTETQYF.

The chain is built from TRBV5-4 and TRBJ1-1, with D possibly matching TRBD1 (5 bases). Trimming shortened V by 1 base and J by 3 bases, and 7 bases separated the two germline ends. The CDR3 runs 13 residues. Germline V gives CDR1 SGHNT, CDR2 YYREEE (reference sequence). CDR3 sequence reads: CASSLRTHTEAFF. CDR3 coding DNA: TGTGCCAGCAGCTTGAGGACACACACTGAAGCTTTCTTT.

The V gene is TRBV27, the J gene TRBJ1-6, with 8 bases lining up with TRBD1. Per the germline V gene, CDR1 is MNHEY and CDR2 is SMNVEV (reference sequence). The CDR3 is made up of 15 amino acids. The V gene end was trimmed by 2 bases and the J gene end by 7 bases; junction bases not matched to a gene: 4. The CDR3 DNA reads TGTGCCAGCAGTTTAATGACAGGGGCCAATTCACCCCTCCACTTT. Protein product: CASSLMTGANSPLHF.

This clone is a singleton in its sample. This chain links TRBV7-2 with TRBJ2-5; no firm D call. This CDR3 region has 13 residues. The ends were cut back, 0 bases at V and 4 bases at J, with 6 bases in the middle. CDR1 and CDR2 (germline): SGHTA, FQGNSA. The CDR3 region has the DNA TGTGCCAGCAGCTTAGCGCGTCCAGAGACCCAGTACTTC. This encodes CASSLARPETQYF. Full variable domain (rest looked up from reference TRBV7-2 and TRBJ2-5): GAGVSQSPSNKVTEKGKDVELRCDPISGHTALYWYRQSLGQGLEFLIYFQGNSAPDKSGLPSDRFSAERTGGSVSTLTIQRTQQEDSAVYLCASSLARPETQYFGPGTRLLVL.